This T cell receptor (beta chain) was captured in a study of T cell responses to AZD1222 COVID-19 vaccine (dated by TCRdb to about 2021). Some background on the complete study: A total of roughly 240 trial participants underwent TCR sequencing, of whom about 210 received two doses of AZD1222 and some 26 received two doses of the MenACWY control vaccine. Trial participants were enrolled into age subgroups of 18-55, 56-69 and 70-plus years, which contained 148, 28 and 57 TCR-sequenced participants, respectively. The investigation overall reported the following: The vaccine-associated CD4 TCRs covered the entire spike protein, and the dominant responses fell in regions 160-218 and 743-854. Epitopes outside the regions mutated in the B.1.351 and B.1.1.7 variants were reportedly recognized by nearly half of the unique spike-specific TCRs. Participants were mostly white British, with more females than males. The authors suggested clonal diversity may have been underestimated. After two AZD1222 doses, spike-specific TCR breadth and depth were significantly higher than at day 0 and than in MenACWY recipients. Because no day 14 peak-response samples were available, repertoires were characterized only after the peak T cell response. In the small 56-69-year group, the increase in depth fell short of significance, most likely because of low power. Conclusions about previously exposed vaccinees were limited because only six AZD1222 recipients were SARS-CoV-2 seropositive at baseline.

The sample's time point label, decoded: about 28 days (+/-7) after the second vaccine dose. AZD1222 recipients given second doses at about 4 weeks or at about 12 weeks were pooled, since spike-specific TCR depth and breadth were not found to differ between the two schedules. The vaccinee samples were drawn from two UK trials, COV001 and COV002, one of which was a single-blind randomized controlled phase 2/3 trial testing AZD1222 (ChAdOx1 nCoV-19) in healthy adults. For TCRbeta chain sequencing, PBMC samples were collected from trial participants at day 0 and at day 28 after the second dose. Comment on this clone: This receptor's antigen is unknown. Base-call qualities are not available, and no considerably larger clone is one nucleotide away.

CDR1 is given as GTSNPN and CDR2 as SVGIG, both from the germline V gene (reference sequence). The V and J ends are trimmed by 3 bases and 1 base, leaving 16 bases between them. The CDR3 sequence holds 16 residues, the cysteine and phenylalanine included. The DNA shown is the 48-base CDR3, in frame from base 1. The CDR3 regions of human TCRbeta chains were analyzed by immunosequencing. Regarding the original processing steps: Repertoire TCRs were checked for matches against a reference library of SARS-CoV-2-specific TCRs that had been generated using the MIRA antigen-specificity platform. Breadth meant the fraction of unique TCRs that were SARS-CoV-2-associated, whereas depth meant the fraction of total T cells that were SARS-CoV-2-associated. Using the MIRA data, every spike-specific TCR was mapped to the spike region that the TCR reacted to and assigned to either a CD4 or a CD8 class. Log10-transformed breadth and depth values were compared by one-way ANOVA with Sidak's multiple comparisons tests. This immuneACCESS table, as held by TCRdb, lists in-frame sequences with V and J called but not all clones. Of the missing ones, under half trace to an unresolved V gene in checked studies; the others have no known cause. D and trimming were read from the DNA, whereas the V and J calls and clone size are those reported in that table. This sample is represented by 130,000 to 150,000 clones; 91% of them were singletons. Clones ranked in the top ten supply approximately 3.8% of the sample.

The sequence came from an adult who received the AZD1222 COVID-19 vaccine. This specimen consisted of peripheral blood, obtained 28 days after the second AZD1222 dose. The rearranged segments are TRBV30 and TRBJ1-5, and the D gene may be TRBD1, 5 bases matching. The CDR3 has the sequence CAWRGRTGGSNQPQHF. The base sequence is TGTGCCTGGAGGGGCCGGACCGGGGGGAGCAATCAGCCCCAGCATTTT.